A single sample is the source of the 27 T cell receptor beta chains below, sequenced in a study of cytomegalovirus exposure and HLA in healthy donors. It was with 60 Vbeta and 13 Jbeta primers that the PCR ran. Profiled with immunoSEQ multiplex PCR; TCRdb holds only in-frame clones, not every one. The repertoire holds 74,000 or so clones, with around 75% as singletons. Sequenced material: PBMCs. The receptors were sampled from a middle-aged woman in good health and CMV-seronegative.

J is TRBJ2-1 and V is TRBV7-6, with 7 bases that match TRBD2. The CDR3 loop spans 16 amino acids. J lost 0 bases, V lost 3 bases, and 5 bases had no gene match. The germline V gene encodes CDR1 SGHVS and CDR2 FNYEAQ. The CDR3 sequence: CASSFAWTSSYNEQFF. The CDR3 nucleotides read TGTGCCAGCAGCTTTGCGTGGACTAGCTCCTACAATGAGCAGTTCTTC.

This clone was detected only a few times. J is TRBJ2-2 and V is TRBV4-2; 11 bases fit TRBD2. CDR3 size: 17 residues. Germline V gene lookup returns CDR1 LGHNA and CDR2 YNFKEQ. V was pared by 7 bases and J by 7 bases, with 14 bases of the junction left unmatched. The CDR3 sequence is CASKRDPTSGVSGELFF. Here the CDR3 DNA reads TGTGCCAGCAAGAGGGACCCGACTAGCGGGGTTAGCGGGGAGCTGTTTTTT.

V gene TRBV10-3 combines with J gene TRBJ2-1; TRBD2 aligns across 11 bases. The CDR3 is 15 amino acids. V was clipped by 2 bases and J by 10 bases; unmatched bases: 7. CDR1 and CDR2 from the germline V gene are ENHRY and SYGVKD. The CDR3 bases are TGTGCCATCAGTGAGGGGGCTAGCGGGAGGACGGAGCAGTTCTTC. Translation: CAISEGASGRTEQFF.

The chain is built from TRBV30 and TRBJ2-5; TRBD2 might be the D (6 bases). The V gene's germline CDR1 is GTSNPN and CDR2 SVGIG (reference sequence). The CDR3 covers 13 residues. The germline V and J ends were trimmed by 1 base and 7 bases, with 13 bases remaining between them. The CDR3 DNA is TGTGCCTGGAGTGGGACTATACCTTCGACCCAGTACTTC. It is translated as CAWSGTIPSTQYF. Drawing the rest from reference TRBV30 and TRBJ2-5, the complete variable domain is SQTIHQWPATLVQPVGSPLSLECTVEGTSNPNLYWYRQAAGRGLQLLFYSVGIGQISSEVPQNLSASRPQDRQFILSSKKLLLSDSGFYLCAWSGTIPSTQYFGPGTRLLVL.

The chain employs TRBV11-2 and TRBJ2-5; 9 nucleotides align to TRBD2. Germline V gene lookup returns CDR1 SGHAT and CDR2 FQNNGV. The CDR3 totals 16 residues. After removal of 4 bases from V and 1 base from J, the junction contained 7 bases not matched to a gene. CDR3 nucleotides: TGTGCCAGCAGCTCCCCTAGCGGGAACCTCCAAGAGACCCAGTACTTC. Residues: CASSSPSGNLQETQYF. Full variable domain (rest looked up from reference TRBV11-2 and TRBJ2-5): EAGVAQSPRYKIIEKRQSVAFWCNPISGHATLYWYQQILGQGPKLLIQFQNNGVVDDSQLPKDRFSAERLKGVDSTLKIQPAKLEDSAVYLCASSSPSGNLQETQYFGPGTRLLVL.

This sequence joins TRBV28 and TRBJ2-7; unclear D gene. V gave up 6 bases and J gave up 0 bases, with 9 bases separating them. CDR1 and CDR2 from the germline V gene are MDHEN and SYDVKM. This CDR3 region has 13 residues. The CDR3 nucleotides are TGTGCCAGCAGCTCCCCTAGCTCCTACGAGCAGTACTTC. This encodes CASSSPSSYEQYF.

The gene calls are TRBV19 and TRBJ2-1; 9 positions match TRBD2. The CDR3 sequence is 16 residues long. The ends lost 0 bases at V and 3 bases at J; junction bases unmatched: 3. Germline V lookup: CDR1 LNHDA, CDR2 SQIVND (reference sequence). The CDR3 bases are TGTGCCAGTAGTATAGATTCTAGCGGGAACTACAATGAGCAGTTCTTC. This gives the protein CASSIDSSGNYNEQFF.

This chain uses TRBV7-2 with TRBJ1-6, with no clear D. V gave up 1 base and J gave up 9 bases, with 7 bases separating them. CDR1 is SGHTA and CDR2 is FQGNSA in the germline V gene. The CDR3 loop spans 13 amino acids. The CDR3: CASSLDHSSPLHF. In DNA, the CDR3 is TGTGCCAGCAGCTTAGATCACAGTTCACCCCTCCACTTT.

The CDR3 coding sequence is TGTGCCATCCCTACAGGGCGCGGGGAGACCCAGTACTTC. Its protein product is CAIPTGRGETQYF. The chain combines TRBV10-3 with TRBJ2-5; a possible D gene is TRBD1 (6 bases). CDR1 and CDR2 (germline): ENHRY, SYGVKD. V was shortened by 8 bases and J by 5 bases, with 15 bases between the two germline ends. The CDR3 loop spans 13 amino acids.

The J gene is TRBJ2-3, the V gene TRBV10-1; TRBD2 might be the D (6 bases). This CDR3 has 15 residues. Trimming pared 3 bases from V and 1 base from J, leaving 11 bases between. Germline V gene lookup returns CDR1 WNHNN and CDR2 SYGVQD (reference sequence). The CDR3 protein is CASSDSWGGTDTQYF. The CDR3 DNA sequence: TGCGCCAGCAGTGACTCGTGGGGGGGCACAGATACGCAGTATTTT.

The chain uses TRBV4-3 and TRBJ2-7; 8 bases line up with TRBD2. CDR3 length: 17 residues. CDR1 LGHNA and CDR2 YSLEER come from the germline V gene. Unmatched junction bases numbered 7, after V lost 0 bases and J lost 0 bases. For the CDR3, the DNA is TGCGCCAGCAGCCAAGAGAGGGCGGGACTAGTCTCCTACGAGCAGTACTTC. It translates to CASSQERAGLVSYEQYF.

V usage is TRBV7-7 and J usage is TRBJ2-1; TRBD2 matches 9 bases. J was trimmed by 5 bases and V by 5 bases; bases with no gene match: 4. Germline V gene lookup returns CDR1 SSHAT and CDR2 FNYEAQ (reference sequence). The CDR3 length is 14 residues. CDR3 sequence reads: CASSASGANNEQFF. CDR3 bases: TGTGCCAGCAGCGCTAGCGGGGCCAACAATGAGCAGTTCTTC.

This clone was detected only a few times. The gene calls are TRBV5-4 and TRBJ1-1; TRBD1 aligns across 9 bases. CDR1 SGHNT and CDR2 YYREEE come from the germline V gene (reference sequence). After removal of 4 bases from V and 8 bases from J, the junction contained 9 bases not matched to a gene. The CDR3 contains 14 residues. The CDR3 DNA reads as TGTGCCAGCAGCCCGGGACAGGGAAGACGGGAAGCTTTCTTT. Its protein is CASSPGQGRREAFF.

The chain combines TRBV10-3 with TRBJ2-3; 12 bases are shared with TRBD2. V lost 0 bases and J lost 4; bases outside the gene matches: 2. CDR3 length: 16 residues. The germline CDR1 and CDR2 sequences are ENHRY and SYGVKD. The DNA for the CDR3 is TGTGCCATCAGTGAGTCGCTAGCGGGAGGGTCAGATACGCAGTATTTT. As protein: CAISESLAGGSDTQYF.

This clone appeared a few times. This chain links TRBV6-4 with TRBJ1-6; TRBD1 might be the D (5 bases). CDR3 size: 14 residues. Trimming pared 5 bases from V and 7 bases from J, leaving 12 bases between. Germline CDR1 reads MRHNA; CDR2 reads SNTAGT. The CDR3 region is CASSPDRGNSPLHF. Here the CDR3 DNA reads TGTGCCAGCAGTCCCGACAGAGGAAATTCACCCCTCCACTTT.

The count of this clone is one. The chain couples TRBV19 to TRBJ1-2, with a weak D call TRBD1 (6 bases). The CDR3 covers 15 residues. The ends were cut back, 3 bases at V and 3 bases at J, with 14 bases in the middle. Germline V gene data show CDR1 as LNHDA and CDR2 as SQIVND (reference sequence). This CDR3 reads CASSMGADSYYGYTF. In DNA, the CDR3 is TGTGCCAGTAGTATGGGGGCCGATTCATACTATGGCTACACCTTC.

This chain connects TRBV5-1 to TRBJ2-7, with TRBD1 matching over 7 bases. Trimming cost V 5 bases and J 6 bases; bases outside gene matches: 8. Germline V gene data show CDR1 as SGHRS and CDR2 as YFSETQ. The CDR3 consists of 13 residues. The CDR3 DNA follows: TGCGCCAGCAGTGTCCAACAGGGGACCGAGCAGTACTTC. Translating gives CASSVQQGTEQYF.

The chain couples TRBV5-4 to TRBJ2-1, with TRBD1 identical over 7 bases. The CDR3 sequence is 16 residues long. V dropped 3 bases and J dropped 2; count of bases not matched to a gene: 8. Per the germline V gene, CDR1 is SGHNT and CDR2 is YYREEE (reference sequence). In DNA form, the CDR3 reads TGTGCCAGCAGCTGGGCTACCGGGACAGCCTACAATGAGCAGTTCTTC. It specifies CASSWATGTAYNEQFF.

The chain links TRBV27 to TRBJ2-7; TRBD2 aligns across 14 bases. The CDR3 has 23 residues. In germline, CDR1 is MNHEY, CDR2 SMNVEV (reference sequence). After removal of 3 bases from V and 4 bases from J, the junction contained 26 bases not matched to a gene. CDR3 sequence: CASSFRWRGGKGLAGEVRYEQYF. CDR3 DNA sequence: TGTGCCAGCAGTTTCAGGTGGCGAGGGGGAAAGGGACTAGCGGGAGAGGTTCGGTACGAGCAGTACTTC.

The chain couples TRBV6-4 to TRBJ2-3; TRBD2 matches 8 bases. Germline V CDR1 and CDR2: MRHNA, SNTAGT. Unmatched junction bases numbered 12, after V lost 5 bases and J lost 5 bases. This CDR3 spans 16 amino acids. The CDR3 nucleotides are TGTGCCAGCAGTCAGGGGTTAGCGGGACGGGGAGATACGCAGTATTTT. The encoded protein is CASSQGLAGRGDTQYF.

The rearrangement uses TRBV11-2 and TRBJ1-1; D not resolved. Germline assignment: CDR1 SGHAT and CDR2 FQNNGV. The CDR3 is 13 residues long. V was clipped by 6 bases and J by 1 base, with 9 bases between them. The CDR3 DNA reads TGTGCCAGCAGTGGAGTAGGGAACACTGAAGCTTTCTTT. This codes for CASSGVGNTEAFF. The entire variable domain, with the rest obtained from reference TRBV11-2 and TRBJ1-1, is as follows: EAGVAQSPRYKIIEKRQSVAFWCNPISGHATLYWYQQILGQGPKLLIQFQNNGVVDDSQLPKDRFSAERLKGVDSTLKIQPAKLEDSAVYLCASSGVGNTEAFFGQGTRLTVV.

The CDR3 region has the DNA TGTGCCAGCAGCTTTGGGGGGGCCTCTCAAAATGAGCAGTTCTTC. Amino acid sequence: CASSFGGASQNEQFF. The genes are TRBV7-2 and TRBJ2-1, with D perhaps matching TRBD2 (7 bases). Trimming took 3 bases from V and 7 from J, leaving 16 bases between them. CDR3 length equals 15 residues. Germline values: CDR1 SGHTA, CDR2 FQGNSA.

The V gene is TRBV18, the J gene TRBJ2-1; tentative D call: TRBD1 (6 bases). Trimming removed 0 bases from V and 9 bases from J, with 15 bases in between. Germline CDR1 KGHSH, CDR2 LQKENI. This CDR3 comprises 15 residues. This CDR3 is CASSPPGDLGGEQFF. The DNA for the CDR3 is TGTGCCAGCTCACCACCAGGGGATCTAGGGGGTGAGCAGTTCTTC. The full variable domain, its missing parts supplied by reference TRBV18 and TRBJ2-1, is NAGVMQNPRHLVRRRGQEARLRCSPMKGHSHVYWYRQLPEEGLKFMVYLQKENIIDESGMPKERFSAEFPKEGPSILRIQQVVRGDSAAYFCASSPPGDLGGEQFFGPGTRLTVL.

The V and J genes are TRBV7-9 and TRBJ2-7, with 7 positions matching TRBD1. The germline V gene encodes CDR1 SEHNR and CDR2 FQNEAQ (reference sequence). This CDR3 contains 15 residues. Trimming at V came to 5 bases and at J to 2 bases, leaving 9 bases not matched to a gene. CDR3 in DNA: TGTGCCAGCAGCCGACAAGGGGGCGCCCCCTACGAGCAGTACTTC. It yields the protein CASSRQGGAPYEQYF.

V usage is TRBV4-1 and J usage is TRBJ2-2; D not certain. The CDR3 sequence is 12 residues long. CDR1 is MGHRA and CDR2 is YSYEKL in the germline V gene. The V end was cut by 2 bases, the J end by 5 bases, with 3 bases between. The CDR3 DNA reads TGCGCCAGCAGCCAACGGACCGGGGAGCTGTTTTTT. Translated: CASSQRTGELFF.

CDR3 amino acids: CASSEEDSGANVLTF. The CDR3, as DNA: TGTGCCAGCAGTGAGGAGGACTCTGGGGCCAACGTCCTGACTTTC. V gene TRBV25-1 combines with J gene TRBJ2-6, with a tentative D call TRBD2 (5 bases). V shed 3 bases and J shed 0 bases, with 6 bases lying between them. This CDR3 region has 15 residues. Germline V lookup: CDR1 MGHDK, CDR2 SYGVNS.

Comment on this clone: Germline is not matched at one junction end, which may reflect a read error. This chain joins TRBV6-5 and TRBJ1-6, with D hard to call. Germline CDR1 and CDR2: MNHEY and SVGAGI. The CDR3 length is 14 residues. CDR3 nucleotides: TGTGCCAGCAGTGTTTGGTCCTATAATTCCCCCCTCCACTTT. Translation: CASSVWSYNSPLHF.